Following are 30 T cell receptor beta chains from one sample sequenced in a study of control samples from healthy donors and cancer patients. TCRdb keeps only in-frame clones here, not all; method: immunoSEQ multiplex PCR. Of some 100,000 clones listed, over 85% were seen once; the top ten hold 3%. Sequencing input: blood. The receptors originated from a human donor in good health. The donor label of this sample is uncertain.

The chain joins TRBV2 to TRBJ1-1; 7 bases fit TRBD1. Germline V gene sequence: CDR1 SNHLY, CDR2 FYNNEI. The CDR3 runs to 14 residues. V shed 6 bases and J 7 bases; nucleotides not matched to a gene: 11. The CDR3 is CASSLRQGVGEAFF. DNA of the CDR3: TGTGCCAGCAGCCTTCGACAGGGTGTGGGTGAAGCTTTCTTT.

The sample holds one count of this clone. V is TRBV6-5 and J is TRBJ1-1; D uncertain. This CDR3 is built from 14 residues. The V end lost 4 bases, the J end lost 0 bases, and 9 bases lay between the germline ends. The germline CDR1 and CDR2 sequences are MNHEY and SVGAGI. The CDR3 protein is CASSSDDVNTEAFF. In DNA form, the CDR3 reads TGTGCCAGCAGTTCGGACGACGTGAACACTGAAGCTTTCTTT.

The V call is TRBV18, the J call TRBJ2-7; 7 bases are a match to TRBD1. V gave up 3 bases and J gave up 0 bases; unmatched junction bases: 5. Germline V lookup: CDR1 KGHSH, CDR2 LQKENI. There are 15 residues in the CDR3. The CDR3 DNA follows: TGTGCCAGCTCACCGACAGGGCAACTCTCCTACGAGCAGTACGTC. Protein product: CASSPTGQLSYEQYV.

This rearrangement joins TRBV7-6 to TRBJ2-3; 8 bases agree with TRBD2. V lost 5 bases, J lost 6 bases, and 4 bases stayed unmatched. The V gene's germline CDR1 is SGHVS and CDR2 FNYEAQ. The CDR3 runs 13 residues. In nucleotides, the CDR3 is TGTGCCAGCAGCCGGGGGGGTAAGGATACGCAGTATTTT. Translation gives CASSRGGKDTQYF.

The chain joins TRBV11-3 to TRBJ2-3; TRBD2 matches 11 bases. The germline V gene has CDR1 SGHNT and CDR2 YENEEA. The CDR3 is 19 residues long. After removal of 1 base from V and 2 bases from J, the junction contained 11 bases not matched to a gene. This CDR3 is CASSLGIAGGPVYTDTQYF. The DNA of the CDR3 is TGTGCCAGCAGCTTAGGTATAGCGGGGGGGCCGGTCTACACAGATACGCAGTATTTT.

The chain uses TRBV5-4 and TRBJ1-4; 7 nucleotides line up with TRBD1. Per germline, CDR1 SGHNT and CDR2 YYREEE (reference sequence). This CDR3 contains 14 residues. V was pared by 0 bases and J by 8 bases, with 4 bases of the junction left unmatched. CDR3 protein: CASSLVGGGEKLFF. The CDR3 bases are TGTGCCAGCAGCTTGGTGGGAGGGGGCGAAAAACTGTTTTTT.

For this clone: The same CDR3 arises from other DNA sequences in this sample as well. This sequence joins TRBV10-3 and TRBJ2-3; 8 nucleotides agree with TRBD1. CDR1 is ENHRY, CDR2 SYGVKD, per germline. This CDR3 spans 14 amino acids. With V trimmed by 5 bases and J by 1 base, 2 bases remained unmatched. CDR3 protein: CAISPGQGTDTQYF. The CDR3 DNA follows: TGTGCCATCAGTCCGGGACAGGGCACAGATACGCAGTATTTT.

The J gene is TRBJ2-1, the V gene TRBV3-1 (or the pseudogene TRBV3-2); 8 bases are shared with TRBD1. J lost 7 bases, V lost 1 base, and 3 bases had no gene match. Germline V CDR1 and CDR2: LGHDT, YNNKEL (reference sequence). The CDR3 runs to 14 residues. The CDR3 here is CASSQGDRRNEQFF. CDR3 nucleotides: TGTGCCAGCAGCCAAGGGGACAGGCGGAATGAGCAGTTCTTC.

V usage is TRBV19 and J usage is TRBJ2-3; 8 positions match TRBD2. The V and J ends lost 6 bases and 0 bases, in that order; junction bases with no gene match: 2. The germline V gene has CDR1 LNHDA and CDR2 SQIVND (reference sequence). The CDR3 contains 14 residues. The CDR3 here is CASRTGGSTDTQYF. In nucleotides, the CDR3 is TGTGCCAGTAGGACGGGGGGGAGCACAGATACGCAGTATTTT.

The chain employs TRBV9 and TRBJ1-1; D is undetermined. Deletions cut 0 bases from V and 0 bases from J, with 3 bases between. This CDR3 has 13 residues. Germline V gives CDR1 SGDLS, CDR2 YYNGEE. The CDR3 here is CASSVEVNTEAFF. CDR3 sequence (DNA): TGTGCCAGCAGCGTAGAAGTGAACACTGAAGCTTTCTTT.

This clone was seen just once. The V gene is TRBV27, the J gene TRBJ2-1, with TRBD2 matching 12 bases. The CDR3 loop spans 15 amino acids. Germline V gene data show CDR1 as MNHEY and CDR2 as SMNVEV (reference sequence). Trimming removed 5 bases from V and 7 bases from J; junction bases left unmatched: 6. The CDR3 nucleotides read TGTGCCAGCAGTGCTAGCGGGGGGGCCGGAAATGAGCAGTTCTTC. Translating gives CASSASGGAGNEQFF.

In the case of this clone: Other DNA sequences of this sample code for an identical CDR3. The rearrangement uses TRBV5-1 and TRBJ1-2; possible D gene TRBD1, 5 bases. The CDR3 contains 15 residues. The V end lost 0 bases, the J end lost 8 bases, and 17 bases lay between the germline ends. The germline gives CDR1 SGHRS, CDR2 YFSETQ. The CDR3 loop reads CASSLAVGGQGGYTF. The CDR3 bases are TGCGCCAGCAGCTTGGCCGTGGGGGGTCAAGGAGGCTACACCTTC.

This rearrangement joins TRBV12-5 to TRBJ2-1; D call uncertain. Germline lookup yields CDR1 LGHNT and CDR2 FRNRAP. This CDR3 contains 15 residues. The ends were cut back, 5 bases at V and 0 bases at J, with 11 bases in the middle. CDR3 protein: CASGPGRSSYNEQFF. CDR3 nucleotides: TGTGCTAGTGGTCCCGGACGGAGCTCCTACAATGAGCAGTTCTTC.

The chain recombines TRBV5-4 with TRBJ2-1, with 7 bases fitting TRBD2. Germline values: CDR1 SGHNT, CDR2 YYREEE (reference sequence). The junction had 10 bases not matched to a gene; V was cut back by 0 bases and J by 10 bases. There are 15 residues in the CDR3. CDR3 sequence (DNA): TGTGCCAGCAGCTTGGCGGCTAGCGGTGGGGAGGAGCAGTTCTTC. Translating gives CASSLAASGGEEQFF. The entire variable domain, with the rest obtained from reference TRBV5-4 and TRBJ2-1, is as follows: ETGVTQSPTHLIKTRGQQVTLRCSSQSGHNTVSWYQQALGQGPQFIFQYYREEENGRGNFPPRFSGLQFPNYSSELNVNALELDDSALYLCASSLAASGGEEQFFGPGTRLTVL.

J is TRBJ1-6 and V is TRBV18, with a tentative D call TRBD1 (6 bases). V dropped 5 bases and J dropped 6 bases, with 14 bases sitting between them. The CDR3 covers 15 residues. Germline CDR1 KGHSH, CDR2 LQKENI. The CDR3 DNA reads TGTGCCAGCTCATCTCAGGGGCTTGGTAATTCACCCCTCCACTTT. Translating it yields CASSSQGLGNSPLHF. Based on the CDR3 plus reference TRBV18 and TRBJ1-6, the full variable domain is NAGVMQNPRHLVRRRGQEARLRCSPMKGHSHVYWYRQLPEEGLKFMVYLQKENIIDESGMPKERFSAEFPKEGPSILRIQQVVRGDSAAYFCASSSQGLGNSPLHFGNGTRLTVT.

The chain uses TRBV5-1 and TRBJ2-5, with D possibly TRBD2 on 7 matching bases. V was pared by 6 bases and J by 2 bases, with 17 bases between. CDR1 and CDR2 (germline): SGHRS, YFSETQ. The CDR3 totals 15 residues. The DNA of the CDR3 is TGCGCCAGCAACCCAGGGGAGGGGAGACAAGAGACCCAGTACTTC. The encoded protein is CASNPGEGRQETQYF.

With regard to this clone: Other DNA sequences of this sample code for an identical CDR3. The CDR3 sequence: CASSGRLAGVYEQYF. CDR3 nucleotide sequence: TGTGCCAGTAGCGGCAGACTAGCGGGGGTCTACGAGCAGTACTTC. The rearrangement uses TRBV19 and TRBJ2-7; 12 bases are a match to TRBD2. CDR1 and CDR2 from the germline V gene are LNHDA and SQIVND (reference sequence). This CDR3 has 15 residues. Unmatched junction bases numbered 6, after V lost 6 bases and J lost 3 bases.

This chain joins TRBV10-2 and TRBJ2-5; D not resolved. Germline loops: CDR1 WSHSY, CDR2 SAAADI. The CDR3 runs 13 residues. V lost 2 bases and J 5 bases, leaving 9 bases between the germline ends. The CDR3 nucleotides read TGCGCCAGCAGTGAGGGGGTTTGGGAGACCCAGTACTTC. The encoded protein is CASSEGVWETQYF.

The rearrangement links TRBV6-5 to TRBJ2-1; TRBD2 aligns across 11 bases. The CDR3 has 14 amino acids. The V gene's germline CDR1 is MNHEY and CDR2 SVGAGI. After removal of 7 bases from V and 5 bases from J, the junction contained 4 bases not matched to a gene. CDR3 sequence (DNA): TGTGCCAGCACCCTAGCGGGGGGAAACAATGAGCAGTTCTTC. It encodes CASTLAGGNNEQFF.

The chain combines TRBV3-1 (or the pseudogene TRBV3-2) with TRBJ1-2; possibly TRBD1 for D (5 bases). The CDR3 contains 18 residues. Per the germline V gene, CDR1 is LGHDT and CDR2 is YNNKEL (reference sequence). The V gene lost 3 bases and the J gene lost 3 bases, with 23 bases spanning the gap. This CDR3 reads CASSHADKASRGDYGYTF. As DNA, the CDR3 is TGTGCCAGCAGCCACGCGGACAAGGCCAGTAGAGGGGACTATGGCTACACCTTC.

The DNA of the CDR3 is TGTGCCATCAGACAGGGTAAGGATCAGCCCCAGCATTTT. It specifies CAIRQGKDQPQHF. V usage is TRBV10-3 and J usage is TRBJ1-5; D perhaps matches TRBD1 (6 bases). This CDR3 region has 13 residues. The V gene's germline CDR1 is ENHRY and CDR2 SYGVKD. V was cut by 6 bases and J by 5 bases, with 11 bases left in between.

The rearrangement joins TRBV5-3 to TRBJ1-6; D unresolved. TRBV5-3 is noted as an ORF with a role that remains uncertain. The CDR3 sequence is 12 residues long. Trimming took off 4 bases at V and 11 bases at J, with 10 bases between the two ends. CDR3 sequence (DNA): TGTGCCAGAAGCCGATATTCGACACCCCTCCACTTT. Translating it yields CARSRYSTPLHF.

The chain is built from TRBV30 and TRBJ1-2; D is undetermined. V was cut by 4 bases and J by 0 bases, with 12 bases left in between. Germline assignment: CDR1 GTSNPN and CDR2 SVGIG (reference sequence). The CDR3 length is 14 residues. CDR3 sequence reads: CAWNPPGSNYGYTF. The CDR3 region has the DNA TGTGCCTGGAACCCCCCGGGCTCTAACTATGGCTACACCTTC. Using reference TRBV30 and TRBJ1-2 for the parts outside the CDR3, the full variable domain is SQTIHQWPATLVQPVGSPLSLECTVEGTSNPNLYWYRQAAGRGLQLLFYSVGIGQISSEVPQNLSASRPQDRQFILSSKKLLLSDSGFYLCAWNPPGSNYGYTFGSGTRLTVV.

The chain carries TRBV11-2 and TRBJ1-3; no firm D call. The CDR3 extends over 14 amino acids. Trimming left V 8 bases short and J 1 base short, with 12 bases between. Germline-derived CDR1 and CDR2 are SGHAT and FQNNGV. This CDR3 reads CASSPGSSGNTIYF. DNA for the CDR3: TGTGCCAGCTCTCCGGGCTCTTCTGGAAACACCATATATTTT.

CDR3 region: CASSPRDRGGYEQYV. Here the CDR3 DNA reads TGTGCCAGCAGCCCCCGGGACAGGGGAGGCTACGAGCAGTACGTC. The chain couples TRBV21-1 to TRBJ2-7; no check of the table's D call, TRBD1, against the DNA was made. TRBV21-1 is labeled a pseudogene. CDR3 length equals 15 residues.

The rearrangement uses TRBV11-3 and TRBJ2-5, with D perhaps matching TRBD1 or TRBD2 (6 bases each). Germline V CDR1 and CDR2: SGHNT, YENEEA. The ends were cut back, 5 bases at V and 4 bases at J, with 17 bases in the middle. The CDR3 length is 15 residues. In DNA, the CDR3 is TGTGCCAGCAGCCGCGGGAAGGGGACATTAGAGACCCAGTACTTC. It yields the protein CASSRGKGTLETQYF. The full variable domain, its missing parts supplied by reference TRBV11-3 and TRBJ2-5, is EAGVVQSPRYKIIEKKQPVAFWCNPISGHNTLYWYLQNLGQGPELLIRYENEEAVDDSQLPKDRFSAERLKGVDSTLKIQPAELGDSAVYLCASSRGKGTLETQYFGPGTRLLVL.

The CDR3 reads CASSQGPEAFF. DNA of the CDR3: TGTGCCAGTAGCCAAGGACCGGAAGCTTTCTTT. The V and J genes are TRBV19 and TRBJ1-1; no reliable D call. This CDR3 is built from 11 residues. Trimming cost V 6 bases and J 8 bases, with 10 bases left between them. Per the germline V gene, CDR1 is LNHDA and CDR2 is SQIVND (reference sequence).

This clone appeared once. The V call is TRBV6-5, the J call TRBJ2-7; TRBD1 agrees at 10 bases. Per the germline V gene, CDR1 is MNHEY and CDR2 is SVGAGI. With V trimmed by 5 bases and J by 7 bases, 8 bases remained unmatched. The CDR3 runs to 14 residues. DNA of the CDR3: TGTGCCAGCAGTCCGCGACAGGGGGCGAGGGAGCAGTACGTC. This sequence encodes CASSPRQGAREQYV.

The CDR3 sequence is CASSPPGDTEAFF. The CDR3 nucleotides read TGTGCCAGCTCACCTCCAGGGGACACTGAAGCTTTCTTT. The chain recombines TRBV18 with TRBJ1-1, with D tentatively TRBD1 (6 bases). With 3 bases removed from V and 3 bases from J, the gap between germline ends came to 8 bases. The germline gives CDR1 KGHSH, CDR2 LQKENI. This CDR3 comprises 13 residues. Supplemented by reference TRBV18 and TRBJ1-1, the full variable domain reads NAGVMQNPRHLVRRRGQEARLRCSPMKGHSHVYWYRQLPEEGLKFMVYLQKENIIDESGMPKERFSAEFPKEGPSILRIQQVVRGDSAAYFCASSPPGDTEAFFGQGTRLTVV.

This CDR3 reads CASSTRGQENRQYF. The DNA of the CDR3 is TGTGCCAGTAGTACTAGGGGACAGGAAAATCGGCAGTACTTC. The chain has TRBV19 and TRBJ2-7; 8 bases fit TRBD1. V lost 4 bases, J lost 9 bases, and 11 bases stayed unmatched. This CDR3 is built from 14 residues. Germline loops: CDR1 LNHDA, CDR2 SQIVND (reference sequence).